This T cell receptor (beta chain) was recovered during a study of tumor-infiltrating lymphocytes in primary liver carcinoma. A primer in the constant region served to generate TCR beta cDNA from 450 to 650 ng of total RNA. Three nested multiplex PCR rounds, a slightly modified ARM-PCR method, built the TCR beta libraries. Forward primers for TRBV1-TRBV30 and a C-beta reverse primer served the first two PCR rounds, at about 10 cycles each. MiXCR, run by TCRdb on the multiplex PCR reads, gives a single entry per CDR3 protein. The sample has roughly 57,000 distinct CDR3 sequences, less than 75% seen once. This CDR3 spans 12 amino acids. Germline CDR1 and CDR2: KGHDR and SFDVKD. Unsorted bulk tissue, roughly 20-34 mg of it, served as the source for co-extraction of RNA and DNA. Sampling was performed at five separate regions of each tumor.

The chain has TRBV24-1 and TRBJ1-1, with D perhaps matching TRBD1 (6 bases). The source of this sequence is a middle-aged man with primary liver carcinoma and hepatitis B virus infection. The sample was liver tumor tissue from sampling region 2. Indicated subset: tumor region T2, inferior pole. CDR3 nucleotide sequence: TGTGCTAACGAACAGGGCAGTACTGAAGCTTTCTTT. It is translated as CANEQGSTEAFF.